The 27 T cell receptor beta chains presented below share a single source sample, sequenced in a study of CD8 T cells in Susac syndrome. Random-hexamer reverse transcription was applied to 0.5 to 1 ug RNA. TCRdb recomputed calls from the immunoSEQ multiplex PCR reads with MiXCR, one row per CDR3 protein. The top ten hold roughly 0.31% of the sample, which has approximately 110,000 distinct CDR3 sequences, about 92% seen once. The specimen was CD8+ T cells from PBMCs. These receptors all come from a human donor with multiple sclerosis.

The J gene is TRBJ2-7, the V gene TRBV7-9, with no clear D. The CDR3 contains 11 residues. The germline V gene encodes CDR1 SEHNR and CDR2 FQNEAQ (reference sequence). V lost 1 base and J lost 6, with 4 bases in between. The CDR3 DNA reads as TGTGCCAGCAGCTTAGGGGCCGAGCAGTACTTC. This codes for CASSLGAEQYF.

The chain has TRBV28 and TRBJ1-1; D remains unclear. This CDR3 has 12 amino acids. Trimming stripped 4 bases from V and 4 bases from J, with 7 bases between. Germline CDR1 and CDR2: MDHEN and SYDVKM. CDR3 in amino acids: CASSYIGTEAFF. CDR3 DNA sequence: TGTGCCAGCAGTTATATAGGCACTGAAGCTTTCTTT.

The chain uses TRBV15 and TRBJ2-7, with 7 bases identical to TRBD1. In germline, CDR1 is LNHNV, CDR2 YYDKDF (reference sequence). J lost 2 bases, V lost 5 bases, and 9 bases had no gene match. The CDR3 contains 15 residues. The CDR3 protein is CATSPDRALAYEQYV. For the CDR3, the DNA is TGTGCCACCAGCCCTGACAGGGCGTTAGCCTACGAGCAGTACGTC.

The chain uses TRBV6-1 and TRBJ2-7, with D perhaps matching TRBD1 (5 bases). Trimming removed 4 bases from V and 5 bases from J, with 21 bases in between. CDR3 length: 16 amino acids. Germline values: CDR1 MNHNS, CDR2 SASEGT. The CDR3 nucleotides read TGTGCCAGCAGTGTGTCTCTGGGCAGGGTCTTTCACGAGCAGTACGTC. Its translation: CASSVSLGRVFHEQYV.

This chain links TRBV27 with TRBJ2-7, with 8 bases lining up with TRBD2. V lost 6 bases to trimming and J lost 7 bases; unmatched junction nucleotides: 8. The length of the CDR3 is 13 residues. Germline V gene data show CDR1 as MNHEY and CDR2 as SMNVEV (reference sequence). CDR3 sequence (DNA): TGTGCCAGCAGACTAGGACTAGCTGGTGAGCAGTACGTC. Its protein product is CASRLGLAGEQYV.

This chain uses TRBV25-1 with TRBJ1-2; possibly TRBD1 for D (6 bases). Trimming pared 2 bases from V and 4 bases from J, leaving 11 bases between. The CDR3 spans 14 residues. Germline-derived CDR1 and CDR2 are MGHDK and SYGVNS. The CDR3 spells CASSERGAVYGYTF. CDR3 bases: TGTGCCAGCAGTGAAAGGGGGGCGGTCTATGGCTACACCTTC.

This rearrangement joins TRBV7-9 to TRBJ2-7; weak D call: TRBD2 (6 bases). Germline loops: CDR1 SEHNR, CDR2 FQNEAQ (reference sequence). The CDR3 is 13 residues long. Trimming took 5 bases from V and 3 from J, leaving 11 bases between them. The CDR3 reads CASSRPRGYEQYF. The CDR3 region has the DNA TGTGCCAGCAGCCGCCCGCGGGGCTACGAGCAGTACTTC.

The CDR3 region has the DNA TGTGCCAGCAGCCCACTCGGGTCCAGAGGGTGGTACGAGCAGTACTTC. Translating it yields CASSPLGSRGWYEQYF. The rearrangement uses TRBV13 and TRBJ2-7; TRBD2 might be the D (5 bases). Germline V gene data show CDR1 as PRHDT and CDR2 as FYEKMQ (reference sequence). V lost 5 bases to trimming and J lost 4 bases, with 21 bases between them. This CDR3 spans 16 amino acids.

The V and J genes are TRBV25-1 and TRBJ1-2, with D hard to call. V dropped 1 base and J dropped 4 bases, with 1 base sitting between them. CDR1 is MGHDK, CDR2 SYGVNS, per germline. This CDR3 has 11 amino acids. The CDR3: CASSEFYGYTF. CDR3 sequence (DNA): TGTGCCAGCAGTGAATTCTATGGCTACACCTTC.

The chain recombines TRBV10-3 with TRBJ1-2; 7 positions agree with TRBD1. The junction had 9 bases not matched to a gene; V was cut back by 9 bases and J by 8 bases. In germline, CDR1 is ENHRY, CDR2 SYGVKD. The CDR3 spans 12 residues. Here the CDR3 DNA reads TGTGCCATGGAAGACAGGGTGACGGGCTACACCTTC. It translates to CAMEDRVTGYTF.

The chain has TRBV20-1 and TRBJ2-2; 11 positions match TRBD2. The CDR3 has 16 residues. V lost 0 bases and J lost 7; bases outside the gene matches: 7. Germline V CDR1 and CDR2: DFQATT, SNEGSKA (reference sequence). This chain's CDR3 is CSARDSASGGHGELFF. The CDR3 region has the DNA TGCAGTGCTAGAGATAGCGCTAGCGGGGGGCACGGGGAGCTGTTTTTT.

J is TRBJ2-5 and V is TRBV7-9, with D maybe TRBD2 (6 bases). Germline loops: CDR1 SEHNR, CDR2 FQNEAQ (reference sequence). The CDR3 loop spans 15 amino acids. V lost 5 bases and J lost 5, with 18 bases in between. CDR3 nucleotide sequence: TGTGCCAGCAGCCCCGGGAGTTTGGATAGGGAGACCCAGTACTTC. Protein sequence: CASSPGSLDRETQYF.

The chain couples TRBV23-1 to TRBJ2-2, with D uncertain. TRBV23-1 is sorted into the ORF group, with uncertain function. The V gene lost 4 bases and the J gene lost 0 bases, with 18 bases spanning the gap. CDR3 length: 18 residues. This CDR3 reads CASSRAAAQATNTGELFF. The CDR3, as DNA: TGCGCCAGCAGTCGTGCAGCTGCACAAGCAACGAACACCGGGGAGCTGTTTTTT.

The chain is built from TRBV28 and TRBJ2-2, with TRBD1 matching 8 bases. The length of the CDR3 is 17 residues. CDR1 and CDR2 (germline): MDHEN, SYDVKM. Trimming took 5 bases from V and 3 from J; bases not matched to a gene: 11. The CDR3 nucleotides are TGTGCCAGCAGTATACCGGACAGGGAAATTTACACCGGGGAGCTGTTTTTT. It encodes CASSIPDREIYTGELFF.

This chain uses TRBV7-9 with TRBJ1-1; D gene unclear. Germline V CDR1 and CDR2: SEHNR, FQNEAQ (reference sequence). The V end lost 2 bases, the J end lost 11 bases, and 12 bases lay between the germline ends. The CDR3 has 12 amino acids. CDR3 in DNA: TGTGCCAGCAGCTTAAACCGGGCGGGTGCTTTCTTT. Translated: CASSLNRAGAFF.

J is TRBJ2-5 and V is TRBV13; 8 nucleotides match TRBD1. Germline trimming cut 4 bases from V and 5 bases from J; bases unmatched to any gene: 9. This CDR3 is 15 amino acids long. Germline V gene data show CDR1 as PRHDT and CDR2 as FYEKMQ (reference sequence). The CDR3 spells CASSSYRDRRETQYF. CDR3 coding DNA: TGTGCCAGCAGCTCATATAGGGACAGGCGGGAGACCCAGTACTTC.

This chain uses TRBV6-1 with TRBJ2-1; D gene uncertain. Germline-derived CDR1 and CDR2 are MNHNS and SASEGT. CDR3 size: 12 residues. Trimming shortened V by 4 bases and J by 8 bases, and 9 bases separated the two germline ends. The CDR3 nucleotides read TGTGCCAGCAGTGTCCAGTACCATGAGCAGTTCTTC. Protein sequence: CASSVQYHEQFF.

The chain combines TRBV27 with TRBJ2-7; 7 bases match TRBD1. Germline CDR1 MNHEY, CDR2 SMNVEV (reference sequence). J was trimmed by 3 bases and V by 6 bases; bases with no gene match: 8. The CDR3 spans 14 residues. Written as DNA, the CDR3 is TGTGCCAGCAGCAACCGGGACAGAGACTACGAGCAGTACTTC. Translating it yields CASSNRDRDYEQYF.

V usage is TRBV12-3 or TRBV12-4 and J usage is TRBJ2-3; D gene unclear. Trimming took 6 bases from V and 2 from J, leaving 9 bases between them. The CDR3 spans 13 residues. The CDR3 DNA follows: TGTGCCAGCAGCCCGTACAACACAGATACGCAGTATTTT. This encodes CASSPYNTDTQYF.

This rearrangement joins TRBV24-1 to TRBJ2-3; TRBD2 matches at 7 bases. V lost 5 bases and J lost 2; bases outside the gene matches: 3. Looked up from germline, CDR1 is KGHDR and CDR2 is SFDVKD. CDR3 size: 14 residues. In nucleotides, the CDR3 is TGTGCCACCAGTGGACTAGCTTTCACAGATACGCAGTATTTT. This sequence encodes CATSGLAFTDTQYF.

Here the CDR3 DNA reads TGTGCCAGCAGCTTCGGAGGGGGGCCCACTGAAGCTTTCTTT. Encoded protein: CASSFGGGPTEAFF. The V gene is TRBV7-9, the J gene TRBJ1-1; D is perhaps TRBD1 (6 bases). Trimming took off 3 bases at V and 4 bases at J, with 12 bases between the two ends. This CDR3 is 14 amino acids long. From germline, CDR1 is SEHNR and CDR2 FQNEAQ (reference sequence).

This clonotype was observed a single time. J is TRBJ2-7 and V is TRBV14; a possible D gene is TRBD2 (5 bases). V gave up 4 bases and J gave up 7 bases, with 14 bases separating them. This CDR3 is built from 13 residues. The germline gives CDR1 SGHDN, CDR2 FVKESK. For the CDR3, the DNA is TGTGCCAGCAGCCTACCCAATCGGAGGGAGCAGTACTTC. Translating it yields CASSLPNRREQYF.

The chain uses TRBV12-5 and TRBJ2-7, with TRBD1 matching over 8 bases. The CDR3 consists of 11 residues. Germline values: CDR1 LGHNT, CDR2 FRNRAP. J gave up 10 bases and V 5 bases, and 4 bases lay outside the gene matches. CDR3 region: CASGHGTGQYV. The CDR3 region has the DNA TGTGCTAGTGGTCACGGGACAGGTCAGTACGTC.

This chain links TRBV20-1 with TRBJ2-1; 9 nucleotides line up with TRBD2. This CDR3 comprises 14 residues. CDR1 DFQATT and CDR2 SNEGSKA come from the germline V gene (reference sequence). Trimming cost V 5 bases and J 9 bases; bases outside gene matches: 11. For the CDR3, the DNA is TGCAGTGCTGCCCCTAGCGGGACCGCCCGTGAGCAGTTCTTC. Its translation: CSAAPSGTAREQFF.

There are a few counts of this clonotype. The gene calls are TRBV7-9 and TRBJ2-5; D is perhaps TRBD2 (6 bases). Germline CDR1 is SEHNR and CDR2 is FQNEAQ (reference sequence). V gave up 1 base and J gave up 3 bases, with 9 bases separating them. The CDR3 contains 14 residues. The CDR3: CASSLVGGEETQYF. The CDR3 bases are TGTGCCAGCAGCTTAGTGGGGGGTGAAGAGACCCAGTACTTC.

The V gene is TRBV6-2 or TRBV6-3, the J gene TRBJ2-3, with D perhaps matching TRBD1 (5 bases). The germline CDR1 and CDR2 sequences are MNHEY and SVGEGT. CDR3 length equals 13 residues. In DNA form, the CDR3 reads TGTGCGGGCAGGGTAATGAGCACAGATACGCAGTATTTT. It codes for CAGRVMSTDTQYF.

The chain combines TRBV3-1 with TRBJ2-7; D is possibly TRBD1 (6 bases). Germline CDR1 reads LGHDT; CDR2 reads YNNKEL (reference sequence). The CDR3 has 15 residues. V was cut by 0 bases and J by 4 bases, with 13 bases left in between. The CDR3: CASSQDRGQAYEQYF. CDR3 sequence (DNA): TGTGCCAGCAGCCAAGATCGGGGACAAGCATACGAGCAGTACTTC.